The source of this TCR beta chain is a study of blood T cell repertoires in COVID-19. Study-level information: The origin of the acute and convalescent COVID-19 samples was the United States, Italy and Spain. PBMCs, B-cell-depleted T cells, or T cells were the source of the cDNA or gDNA that made up the material.

The Seattle site enrolled patients during active infection and followed them longitudinally. Per the original data handling: Counts of nucleated cells, estimated from reference gene primer amplification, were obtained. TCRdb's copy holds only in-frame clones and misses some; the assay was immunoSEQ multiplex PCR. V and J calls and clone size are those listed in that table; D and trimming were worked out from the DNA. This table holds approximately 270,000 clones, about 91% found once. Germline CDR1 MNHEY, CDR2 SVGEGT. The CDR3 has 17 residues. The junction had 9 bases not matched to a gene; V was cut back by 6 bases and J by 1 base.

The receptor's source is a woman in her twenties or thirties with COVID-19, enrolled during active disease. The sample consisted of peripheral blood. This chain uses TRBV6-2 or TRBV6-3 with TRBJ2-1; 10 bases fit TRBD2. CDR3 nucleotide sequence: TGTGCCAGCAGCCCTAGCGGGAGTCCGGTGTCCTACAATGAGCAGTTCTTC. This encodes CASSPSGSPVSYNEQFF.